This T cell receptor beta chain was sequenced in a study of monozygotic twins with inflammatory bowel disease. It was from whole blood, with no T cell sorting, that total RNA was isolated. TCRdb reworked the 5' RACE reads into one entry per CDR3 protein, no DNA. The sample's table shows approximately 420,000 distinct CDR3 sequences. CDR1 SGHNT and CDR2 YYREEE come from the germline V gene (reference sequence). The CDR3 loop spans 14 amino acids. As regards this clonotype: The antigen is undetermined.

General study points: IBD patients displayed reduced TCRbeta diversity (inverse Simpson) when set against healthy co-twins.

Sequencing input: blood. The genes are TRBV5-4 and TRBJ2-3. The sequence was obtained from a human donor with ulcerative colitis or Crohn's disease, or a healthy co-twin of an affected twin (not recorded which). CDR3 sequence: CASSSVTVADTQYF.